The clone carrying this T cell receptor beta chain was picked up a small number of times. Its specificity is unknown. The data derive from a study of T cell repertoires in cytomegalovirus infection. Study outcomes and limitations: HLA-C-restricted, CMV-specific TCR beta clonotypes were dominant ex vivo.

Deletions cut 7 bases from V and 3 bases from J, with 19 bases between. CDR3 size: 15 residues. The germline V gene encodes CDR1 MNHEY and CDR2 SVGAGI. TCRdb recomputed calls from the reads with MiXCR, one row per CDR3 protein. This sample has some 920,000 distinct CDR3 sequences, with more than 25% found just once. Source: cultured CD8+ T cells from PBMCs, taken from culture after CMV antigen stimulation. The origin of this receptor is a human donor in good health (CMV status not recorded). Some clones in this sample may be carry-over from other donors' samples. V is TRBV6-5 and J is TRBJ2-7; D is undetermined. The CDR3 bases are TGTGCCAGCAAGGTGGGGAAGGGCTTCAGCTACGAGCAGTACTTC. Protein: CASKVGKGFSYEQYF.